This TCR beta chain was documented in a study of blood T cell repertoires in COVID-19. Study details: Donors in the United States, Italy and Spain gave samples during acute or convalescent COVID-19. The cDNA or gDNA used as material had been derived from T cells, B-cell-depleted T cells, or PBMCs.

The CDR3 loop spans 13 amino acids. Germline CDR1 is ENHRY and CDR2 is SYGVKD. V lost 2 bases to trimming and J lost 11 bases, with 15 bases between them. In the authors' methods: Amplification of reference gene primers was used by the study to estimate nucleated cell counts. The method was immunoSEQ multiplex PCR; TCRdb's version includes in-frame clones alone and lacks a portion of them. V and J calls and clone size are copied from that table; D and trimming were computed from the DNA. This table has roughly 230,000 clones, 75% to 90% appearing once. The genes are TRBV10-3 and TRBJ1-1; no definite D call. The sequencing input was peripheral blood. This receptor was taken from a man aged 40-50 years with acute or convalescent COVID-19. The CDR3 loop is CAISERVDGAAFF. The CDR3 coding sequence is TGTGCCATCAGTGAGCGGGTTGATGGAGCGGCTTTCTTT.